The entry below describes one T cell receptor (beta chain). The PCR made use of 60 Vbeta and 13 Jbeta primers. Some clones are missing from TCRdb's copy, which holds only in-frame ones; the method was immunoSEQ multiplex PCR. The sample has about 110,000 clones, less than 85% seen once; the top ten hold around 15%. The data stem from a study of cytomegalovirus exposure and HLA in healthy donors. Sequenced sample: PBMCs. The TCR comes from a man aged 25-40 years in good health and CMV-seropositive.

CDR3 DNA: TGTGCCAGCAGCTTTTCCCCGGGACACTCCTACGAGCAGTACTTC. Amino acid sequence: CASSFSPGHSYEQYF. The chain couples TRBV7-9 to TRBJ2-5; D is perhaps TRBD1 (6 bases). The J call may be faulty, since TRBJ2-7 better matches the DNA end. CDR1 is SEHNR, CDR2 FQNEAQ, per germline (reference sequence). The CDR3 has 15 amino acids.